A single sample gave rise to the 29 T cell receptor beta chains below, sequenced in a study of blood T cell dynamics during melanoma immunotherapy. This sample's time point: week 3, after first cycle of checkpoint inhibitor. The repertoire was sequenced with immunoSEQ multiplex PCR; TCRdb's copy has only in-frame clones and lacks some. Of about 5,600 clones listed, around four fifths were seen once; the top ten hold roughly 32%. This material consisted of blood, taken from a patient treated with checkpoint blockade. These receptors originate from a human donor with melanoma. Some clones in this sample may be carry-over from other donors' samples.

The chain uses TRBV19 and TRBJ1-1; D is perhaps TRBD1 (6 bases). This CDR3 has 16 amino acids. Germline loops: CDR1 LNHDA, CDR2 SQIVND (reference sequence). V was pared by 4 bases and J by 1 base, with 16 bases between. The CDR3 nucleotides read TGTGCCAGTAGTAGTACAGGGCTACGAGGGAACACTGAAGCTTTCTTT. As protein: CASSSTGLRGNTEAFF. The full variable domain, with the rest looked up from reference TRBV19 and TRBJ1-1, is DGGITQSPKYLFRKEGQNVTLSCEQNLNHDAMYWYRQDPGQGLRLIYYSQIVNDFQKGDIAEGYSVSREKKESFPLTVTSAQKNPTAFYLCASSSTGLRGNTEAFFGQGTRLTVV.

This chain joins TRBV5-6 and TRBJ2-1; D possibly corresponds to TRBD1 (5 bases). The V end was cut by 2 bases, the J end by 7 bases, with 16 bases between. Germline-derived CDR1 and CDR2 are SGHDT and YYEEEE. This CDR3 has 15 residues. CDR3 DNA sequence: TGTGCCAGCAGCTTCCAAGGGGTGTATAGGAATGAGCAGTTCTTC. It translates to CASSFQGVYRNEQFF.

CDR3 residues: CASSRVGGYTF. DNA for the CDR3: TGTGCCAGCAGTCGCGTGGGGGGCTACACCTTC. The chain recombines TRBV2 with TRBJ1-2; no clear D gene. Trimming pared 5 bases from V and 8 bases from J, leaving 9 bases between. The CDR3 totals 11 residues. In germline, CDR1 is SNHLY, CDR2 FYNNEI.

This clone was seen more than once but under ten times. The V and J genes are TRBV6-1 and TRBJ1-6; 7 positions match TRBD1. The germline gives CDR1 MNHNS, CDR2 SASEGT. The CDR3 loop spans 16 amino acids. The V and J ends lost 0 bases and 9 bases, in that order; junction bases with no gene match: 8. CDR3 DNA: TGTGCCAGCAGTGAAGCGGGCCAGGGGGTCGGTTCACCCCTCCACTTT. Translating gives CASSEAGQGVGSPLHF.

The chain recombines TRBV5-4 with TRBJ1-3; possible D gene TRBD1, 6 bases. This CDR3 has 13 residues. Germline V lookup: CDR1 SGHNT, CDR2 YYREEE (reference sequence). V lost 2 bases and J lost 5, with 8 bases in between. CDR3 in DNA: TGTGCCAGCAGCTTAGACAGGAGAAACACCATATATTTT. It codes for CASSLDRRNTIYF.

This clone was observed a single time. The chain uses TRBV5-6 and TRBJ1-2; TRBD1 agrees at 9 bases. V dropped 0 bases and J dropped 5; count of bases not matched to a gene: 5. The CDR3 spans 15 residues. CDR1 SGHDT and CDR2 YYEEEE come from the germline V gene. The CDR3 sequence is CASSLETGGLYGYTF. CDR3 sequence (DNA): TGTGCCAGCAGCTTGGAGACAGGGGGTTTATATGGCTACACCTTC. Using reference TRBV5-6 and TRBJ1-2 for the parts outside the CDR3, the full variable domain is DAGVTQSPTHLIKTRGQQVTLRCSPKSGHDTVSWYQQALGQGPQFIFQYYEEEERQRGNFPDRFSGHQFPNYSSELNVNALLLGDSALYLCASSLETGGLYGYTFGSGTRLTVV.

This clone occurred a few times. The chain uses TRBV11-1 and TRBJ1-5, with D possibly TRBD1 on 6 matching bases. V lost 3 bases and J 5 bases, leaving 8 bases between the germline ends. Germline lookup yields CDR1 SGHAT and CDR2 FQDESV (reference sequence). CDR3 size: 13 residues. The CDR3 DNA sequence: TGTGCCAGCAGCTTGGCAGGGGATCAGCCCCAGCATTTT. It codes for CASSLAGDQPQHF.

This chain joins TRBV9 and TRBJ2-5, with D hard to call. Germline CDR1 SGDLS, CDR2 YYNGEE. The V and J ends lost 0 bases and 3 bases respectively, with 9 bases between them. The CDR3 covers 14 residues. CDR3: CASSVGGVEETQYF. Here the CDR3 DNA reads TGTGCCAGCAGCGTAGGTGGGGTCGAAGAGACCCAGTACTTC.

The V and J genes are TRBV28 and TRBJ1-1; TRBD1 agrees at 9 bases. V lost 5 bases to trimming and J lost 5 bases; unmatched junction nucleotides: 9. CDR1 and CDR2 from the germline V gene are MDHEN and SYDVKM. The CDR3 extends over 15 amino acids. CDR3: CASSDNRGRFTEAFF. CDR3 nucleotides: TGTGCCAGCAGTGATAACAGGGGGCGGTTTACTGAAGCTTTCTTT.

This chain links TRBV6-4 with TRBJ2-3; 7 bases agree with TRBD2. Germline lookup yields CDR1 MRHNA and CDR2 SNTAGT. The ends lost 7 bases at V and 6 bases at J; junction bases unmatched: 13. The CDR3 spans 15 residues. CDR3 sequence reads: CASKDSGGGWDTQYF. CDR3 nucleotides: TGTGCCAGCAAGGATTCTGGCGGGGGTTGGGATACGCAGTATTTT.

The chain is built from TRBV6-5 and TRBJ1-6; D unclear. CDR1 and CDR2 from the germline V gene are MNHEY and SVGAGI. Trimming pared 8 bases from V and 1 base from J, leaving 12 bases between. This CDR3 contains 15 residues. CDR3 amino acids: CASEGLRSYNSPLHF. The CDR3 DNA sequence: TGTGCCAGCGAAGGCCTTCGGTCCTATAATTCACCCCTCCACTTT.

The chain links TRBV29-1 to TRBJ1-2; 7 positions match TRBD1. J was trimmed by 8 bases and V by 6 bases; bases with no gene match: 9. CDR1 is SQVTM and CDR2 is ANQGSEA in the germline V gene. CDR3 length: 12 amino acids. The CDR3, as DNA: TGCAGCGTAACTCCGACAGGGCCCGGCTACACCTTC. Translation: CSVTPTGPGYTF. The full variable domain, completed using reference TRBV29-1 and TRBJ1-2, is SAVISQKPSRDICQRGTSLTIQCQVDSQVTMMFWYRQQPGQSLTLIATANQGSEATYESGFVIDKFPISRPNLTFSTLTVSNMSPEDSSIYLCSVTPTGPGYTFGSGTRLTVV.

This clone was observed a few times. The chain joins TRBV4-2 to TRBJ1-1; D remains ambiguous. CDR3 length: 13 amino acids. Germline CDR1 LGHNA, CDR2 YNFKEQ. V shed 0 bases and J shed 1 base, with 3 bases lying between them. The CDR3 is CASSQEWNTEAFF. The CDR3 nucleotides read TGTGCCAGCAGCCAAGAGTGGAACACTGAAGCTTTCTTT.

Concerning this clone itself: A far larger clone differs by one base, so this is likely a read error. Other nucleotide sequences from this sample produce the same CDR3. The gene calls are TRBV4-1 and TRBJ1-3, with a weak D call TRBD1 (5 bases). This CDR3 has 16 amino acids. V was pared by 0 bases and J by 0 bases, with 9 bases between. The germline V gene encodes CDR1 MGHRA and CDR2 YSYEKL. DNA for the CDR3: TGCGCCAGCAGCCAAGAGACCAGGGTCTCTGGAAACACCATATATTTT. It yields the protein CASSQETRVSGNTIYF.

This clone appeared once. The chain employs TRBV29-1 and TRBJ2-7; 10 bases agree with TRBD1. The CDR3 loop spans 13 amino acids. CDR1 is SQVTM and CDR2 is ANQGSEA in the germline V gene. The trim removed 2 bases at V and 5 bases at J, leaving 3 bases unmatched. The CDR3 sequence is CSVERDRGNEQYF. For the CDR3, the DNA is TGCAGCGTTGAACGGGACAGGGGCAACGAGCAGTACTTC.

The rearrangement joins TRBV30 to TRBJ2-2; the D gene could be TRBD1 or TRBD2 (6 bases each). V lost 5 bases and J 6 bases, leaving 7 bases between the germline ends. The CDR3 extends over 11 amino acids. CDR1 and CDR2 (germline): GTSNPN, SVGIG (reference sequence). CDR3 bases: TGTGCCTGGGGGGGGCCCGGGGAGCTGTTTTTT. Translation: CAWGGPGELFF. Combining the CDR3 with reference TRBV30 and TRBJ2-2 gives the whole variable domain SQTIHQWPATLVQPVGSPLSLECTVEGTSNPNLYWYRQAAGRGLQLLFYSVGIGQISSEVPQNLSASRPQDRQFILSSKKLLLSDSGFYLCAWGGPGELFFGEGSRLTVL.

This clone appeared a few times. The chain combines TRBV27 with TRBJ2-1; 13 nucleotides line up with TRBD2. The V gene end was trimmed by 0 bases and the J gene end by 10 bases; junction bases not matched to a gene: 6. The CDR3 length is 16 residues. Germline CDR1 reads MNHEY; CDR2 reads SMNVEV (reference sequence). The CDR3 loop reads CASSLSGTSGVFEQFF. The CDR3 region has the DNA TGTGCCAGCAGTTTATCTGGGACTAGCGGGGTATTCGAGCAGTTCTTC.

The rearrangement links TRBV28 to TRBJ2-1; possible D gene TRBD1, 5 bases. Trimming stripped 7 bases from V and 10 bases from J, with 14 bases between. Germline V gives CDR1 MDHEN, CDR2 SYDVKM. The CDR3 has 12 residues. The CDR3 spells CASTIGAREQFF. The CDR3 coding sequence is TGTGCCAGCACCATTGGGGCGCGAGAGCAGTTCTTC.

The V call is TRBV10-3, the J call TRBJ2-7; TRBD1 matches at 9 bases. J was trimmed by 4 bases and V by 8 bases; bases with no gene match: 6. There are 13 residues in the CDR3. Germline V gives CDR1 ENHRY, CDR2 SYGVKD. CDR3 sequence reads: CAIAPGQGYEQYF. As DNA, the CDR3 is TGTGCCATCGCCCCGGGACAGGGTTACGAGCAGTACTTC.

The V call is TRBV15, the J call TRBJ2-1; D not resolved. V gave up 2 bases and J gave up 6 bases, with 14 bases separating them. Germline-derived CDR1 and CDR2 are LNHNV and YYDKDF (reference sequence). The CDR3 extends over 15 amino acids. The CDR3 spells CATSRSPMPSNEQFF. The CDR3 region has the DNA TGTGCCACCAGCAGATCCCCTATGCCAAGCAATGAGCAGTTCTTC.

The CDR3 nucleotides read TGTGCCAGCAGTTTTTTACAGGGACAAGAGACCCAGTACTTC. Its protein product is CASSFLQGQETQYF. The chain uses TRBV27 and TRBJ2-5, with D perhaps matching TRBD1 (6 bases). Germline V gene sequence: CDR1 MNHEY, CDR2 SMNVEV (reference sequence). This CDR3 region has 14 residues. Trimming took off 3 bases at V and 2 bases at J, with 10 bases between the two ends.

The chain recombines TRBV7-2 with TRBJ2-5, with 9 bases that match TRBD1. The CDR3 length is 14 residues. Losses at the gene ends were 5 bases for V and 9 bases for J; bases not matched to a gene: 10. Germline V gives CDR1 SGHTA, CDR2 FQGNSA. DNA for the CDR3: TGTGCCAGCAGCCTCCGGGACAGGGCCCTTCCCCAGTACTTC. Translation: CASSLRDRALPQYF.

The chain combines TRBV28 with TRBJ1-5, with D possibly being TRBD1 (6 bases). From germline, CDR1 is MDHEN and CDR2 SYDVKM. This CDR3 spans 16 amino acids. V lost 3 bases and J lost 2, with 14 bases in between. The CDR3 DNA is TGTGCCAGCAGTTTTGGGCGGGGGGGCGGCAATCAGCCCCAGCATTTT. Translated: CASSFGRGGGNQPQHF. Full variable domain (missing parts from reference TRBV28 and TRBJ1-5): DVKVTQSSRYLVKRTGEKVFLECVQDMDHENMFWYRQDPGLGLRLIYFSYDVKMKEKGDIPEGYSVSREKKERFSLILESASTNQTSMYLCASSFGRGGGNQPQHFGDGTRLSIL.

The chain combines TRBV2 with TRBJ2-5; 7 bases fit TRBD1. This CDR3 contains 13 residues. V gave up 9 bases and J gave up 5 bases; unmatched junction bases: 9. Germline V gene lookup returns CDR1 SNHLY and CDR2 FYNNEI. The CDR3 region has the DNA TGTGCCAGGACCGAGGGGGCCCGTGAGACCCAGTACTTC. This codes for CARTEGARETQYF.

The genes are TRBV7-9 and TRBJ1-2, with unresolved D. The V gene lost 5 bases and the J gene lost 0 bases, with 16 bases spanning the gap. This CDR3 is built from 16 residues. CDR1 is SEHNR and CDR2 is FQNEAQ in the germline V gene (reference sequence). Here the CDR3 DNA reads TGTGCCAGCAGCACCCTTCCGCAGGTCTCTAACTATGGCTACACCTTC. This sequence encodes CASSTLPQVSNYGYTF.

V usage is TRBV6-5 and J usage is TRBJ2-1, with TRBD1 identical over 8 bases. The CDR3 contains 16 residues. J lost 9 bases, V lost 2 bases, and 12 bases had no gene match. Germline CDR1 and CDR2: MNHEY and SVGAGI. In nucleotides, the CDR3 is TGTGCCAGCAGTTACGAGCGGGCCAGGGGGCCGATTGAGCAGTTCTTC. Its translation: CASSYERARGPIEQFF.

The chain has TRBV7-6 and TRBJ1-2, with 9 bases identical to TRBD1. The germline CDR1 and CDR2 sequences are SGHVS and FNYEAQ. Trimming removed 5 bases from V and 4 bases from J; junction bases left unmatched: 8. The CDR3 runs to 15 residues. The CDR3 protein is CASSPEETGGYGYTF. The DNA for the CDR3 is TGTGCCAGCAGCCCAGAGGAGACAGGGGGCTATGGCTACACCTTC.

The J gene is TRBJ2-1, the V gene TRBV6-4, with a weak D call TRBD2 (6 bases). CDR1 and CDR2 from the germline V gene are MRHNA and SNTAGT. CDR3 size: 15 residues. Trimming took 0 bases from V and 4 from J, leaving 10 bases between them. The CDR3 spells CASSDSRREYNEQFF. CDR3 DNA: TGTGCCAGCAGTGACTCGAGGAGGGAATACAATGAGCAGTTCTTC.

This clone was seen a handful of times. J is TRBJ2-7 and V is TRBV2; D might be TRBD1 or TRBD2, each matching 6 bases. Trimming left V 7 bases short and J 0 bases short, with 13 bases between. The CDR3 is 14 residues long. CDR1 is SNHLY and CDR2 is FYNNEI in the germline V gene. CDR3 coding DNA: TGTGCCAGCAAAGGGGGACTCGACTCCTACGAGCAGTACTTC. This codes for CASKGGLDSYEQYF. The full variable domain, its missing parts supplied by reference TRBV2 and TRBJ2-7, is EPEVTQTPSHQVTQMGQEVILRCVPISNHLYFYWYRQILGQKVEFLVSFYNNEISEKSEIFDDQFSVERPDGSNFTLKIRSTKLEDSAMYFCASKGGLDSYEQYFGPGTRLTVT.